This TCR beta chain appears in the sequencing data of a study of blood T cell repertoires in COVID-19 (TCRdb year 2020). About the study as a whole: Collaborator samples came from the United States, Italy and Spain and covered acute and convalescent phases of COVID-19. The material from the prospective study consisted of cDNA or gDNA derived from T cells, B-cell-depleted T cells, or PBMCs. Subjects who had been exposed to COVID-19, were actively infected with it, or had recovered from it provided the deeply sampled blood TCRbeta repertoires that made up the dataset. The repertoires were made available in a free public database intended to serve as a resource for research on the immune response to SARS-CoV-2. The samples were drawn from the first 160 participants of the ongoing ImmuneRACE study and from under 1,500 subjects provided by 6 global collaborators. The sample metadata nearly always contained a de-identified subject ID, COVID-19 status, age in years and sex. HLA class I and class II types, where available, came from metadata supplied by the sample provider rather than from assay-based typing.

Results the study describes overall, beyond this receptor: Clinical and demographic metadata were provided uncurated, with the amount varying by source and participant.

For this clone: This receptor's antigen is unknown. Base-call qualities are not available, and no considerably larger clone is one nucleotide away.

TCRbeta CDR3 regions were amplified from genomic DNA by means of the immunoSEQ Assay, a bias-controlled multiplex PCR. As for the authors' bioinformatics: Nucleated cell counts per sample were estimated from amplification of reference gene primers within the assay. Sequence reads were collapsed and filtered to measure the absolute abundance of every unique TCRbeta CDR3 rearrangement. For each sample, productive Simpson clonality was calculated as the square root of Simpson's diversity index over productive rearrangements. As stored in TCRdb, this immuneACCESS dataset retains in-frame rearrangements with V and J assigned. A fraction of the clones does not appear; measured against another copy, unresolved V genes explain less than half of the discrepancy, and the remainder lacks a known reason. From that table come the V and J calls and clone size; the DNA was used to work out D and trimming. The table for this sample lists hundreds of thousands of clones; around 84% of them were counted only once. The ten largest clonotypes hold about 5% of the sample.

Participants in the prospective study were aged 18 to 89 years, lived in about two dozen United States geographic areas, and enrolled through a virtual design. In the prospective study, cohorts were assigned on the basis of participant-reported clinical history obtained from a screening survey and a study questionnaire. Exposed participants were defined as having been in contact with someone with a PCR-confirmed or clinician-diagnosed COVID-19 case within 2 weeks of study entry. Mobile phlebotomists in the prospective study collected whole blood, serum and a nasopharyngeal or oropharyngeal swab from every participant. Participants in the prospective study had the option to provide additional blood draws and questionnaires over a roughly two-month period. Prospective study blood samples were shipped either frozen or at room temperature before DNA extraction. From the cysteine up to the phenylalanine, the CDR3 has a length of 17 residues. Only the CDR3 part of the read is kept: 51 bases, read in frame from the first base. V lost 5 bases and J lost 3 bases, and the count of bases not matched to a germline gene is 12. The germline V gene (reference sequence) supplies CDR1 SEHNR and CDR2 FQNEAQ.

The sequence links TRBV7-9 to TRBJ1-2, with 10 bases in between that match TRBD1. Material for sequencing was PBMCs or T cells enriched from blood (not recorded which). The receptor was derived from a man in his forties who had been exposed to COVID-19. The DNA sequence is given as TGTGCCAGCAGCCCGACGCCGAGGGACAGGGGTGACTATGGCTACACCTTC. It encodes CASSPTPRDRGDYGYTF.